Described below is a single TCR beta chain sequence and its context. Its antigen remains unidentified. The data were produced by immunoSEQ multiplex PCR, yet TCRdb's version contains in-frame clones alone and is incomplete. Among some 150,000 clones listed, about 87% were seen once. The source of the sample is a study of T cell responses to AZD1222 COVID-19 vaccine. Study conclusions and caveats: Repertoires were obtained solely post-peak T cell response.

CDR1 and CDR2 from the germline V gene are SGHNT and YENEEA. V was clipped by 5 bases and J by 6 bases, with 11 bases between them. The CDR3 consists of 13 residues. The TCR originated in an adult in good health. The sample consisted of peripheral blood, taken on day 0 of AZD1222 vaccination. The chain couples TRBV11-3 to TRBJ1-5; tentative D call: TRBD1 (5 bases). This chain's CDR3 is CASSAAGGQPQHF. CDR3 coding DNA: TGTGCCAGCAGCGCTGCCGGGGGTCAGCCCCAGCATTTT.